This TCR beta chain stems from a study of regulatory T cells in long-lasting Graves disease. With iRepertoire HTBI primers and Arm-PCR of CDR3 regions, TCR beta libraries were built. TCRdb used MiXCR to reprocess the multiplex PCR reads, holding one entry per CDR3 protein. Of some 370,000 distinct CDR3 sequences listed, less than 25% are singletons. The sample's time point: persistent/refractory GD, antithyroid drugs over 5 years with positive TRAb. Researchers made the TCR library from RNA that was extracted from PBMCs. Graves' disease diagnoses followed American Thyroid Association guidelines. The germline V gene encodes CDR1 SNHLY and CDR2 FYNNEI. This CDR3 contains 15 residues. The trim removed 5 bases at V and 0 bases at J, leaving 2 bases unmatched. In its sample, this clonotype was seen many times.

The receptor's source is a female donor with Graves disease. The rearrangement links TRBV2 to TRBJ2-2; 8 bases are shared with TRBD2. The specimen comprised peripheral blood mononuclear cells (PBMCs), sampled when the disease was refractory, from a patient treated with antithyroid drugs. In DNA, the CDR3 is TGTGCCAGCAGTCGGGAGGGGACGAACACCGGGGAGCTGTTTTTT. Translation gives CASSREGTNTGELFF.